Shown below are 23 T cell receptor beta chains from a single sample sequenced in a study of blood T cell repertoires in COVID-19. Data came from immunoSEQ multiplex PCR; TCRdb stores just in-frame clones and leaves some out. Among 100,000 to 110,000 clones listed, about 90% were seen once. Sequenced material: peripheral blood. The receptors derive from a man under 40 in a cohort sampled during active COVID-19.

Only a few counts were recorded for this clone. The J gene is TRBJ2-7, the V gene TRBV20-1; D is unclear. This CDR3 has 11 amino acids. CDR1 is DFQATT, CDR2 SNEGSKA, per germline (reference sequence). V was clipped by 8 bases and J by 4 bases, with 12 bases between them. The CDR3 spells CSLPGAYEQYF. The CDR3 DNA sequence: TGCAGTCTGCCGGGTGCATACGAGCAGTACTTC.

The rearrangement joins TRBV29-1 to TRBJ2-3; TRBD2 is a possible D gene (5 bases). Trimming stripped 7 bases from V and 4 bases from J, with 9 bases between. The CDR3 length is 11 residues. Per germline, CDR1 SQVTM and CDR2 ANQGSEA. This chain's CDR3 is CSAEGADTQYF. CDR3 coding DNA: TGCAGCGCCGAGGGAGCAGATACGCAGTATTTT.

The V call is TRBV19, the J call TRBJ1-2, with D possibly TRBD1 on 6 matching bases. Germline CDR1 is LNHDA and CDR2 is SQIVND (reference sequence). The CDR3 runs to 15 residues. V was pared by 1 base and J by 2 bases, with 11 bases between. The CDR3 sequence: CASSIAVRGNYGYTF. The CDR3 DNA follows: TGTGCCAGTAGTATAGCGGTCAGGGGAAACTATGGCTACACCTTC. Full variable domain (rest looked up from reference TRBV19 and TRBJ1-2): DGGITQSPKYLFRKEGQNVTLSCEQNLNHDAMYWYRQDPGQGLRLIYYSQIVNDFQKGDIAEGYSVSREKKESFPLTVTSAQKNPTAFYLCASSIAVRGNYGYTFGSGTRLTVV.

This clone was seen only once. The rearrangement links TRBV6-4 to TRBJ2-3; 13 bases line up with TRBD2. Germline-derived CDR1 and CDR2 are MRHNA and SNTAGT. This CDR3 spans 20 amino acids. V trimming: 5 bases; J trimming: 0 bases; junction bases outside the gene matches: 14. CDR3 region: CASSPPTSGGIPTSTDTQYF. The CDR3 DNA reads TGTGCCAGCAGTCCCCCGACTAGCGGGGGGATCCCGACTAGCACAGATACGCAGTATTTT.

The chain joins TRBV5-1 to TRBJ1-1; D is undetermined. Germline CDR1 and CDR2: SGHRS and YFSETQ. The CDR3 has 13 residues. Trimming shortened V by 5 bases and J by 0 bases, and 8 bases separated the two germline ends. Here the CDR3 reads CASSYSMNTEAFF. The CDR3, as DNA: TGCGCCAGCAGTTACAGCATGAACACTGAAGCTTTCTTT.

The CDR3 protein is CASSSQGMQETQYF. The CDR3 nucleotides read TGTGCCAGCAGCTCACAGGGGATGCAAGAGACCCAGTACTTC. This rearrangement joins TRBV7-6 to TRBJ2-5; 7 nucleotides match TRBD1. Germline CDR1 is SGHVS and CDR2 is FNYEAQ. V dropped 4 bases and J dropped 2; count of bases not matched to a gene: 4. The CDR3 is 14 residues long.

V gene TRBV5-6 combines with J gene TRBJ1-4; 8 bases line up with TRBD1. The CDR3 has 17 amino acids. Germline V lookup: CDR1 SGHDT, CDR2 YYEEEE. The trim removed 1 base at V and 0 bases at J, leaving 5 bases unmatched. The CDR3 DNA is TGTGCCAGCAGCTTGTTGGGACAGGAATCAACTAATGAAAAACTGTTTTTT. Translating it yields CASSLLGQESTNEKLFF.

The chain links TRBV29-1 to TRBJ2-7, with 10 bases that match TRBD2. Germline-derived CDR1 and CDR2 are SQVTM and ANQGSEA. Trimming cost V 2 bases and J 1 base; bases outside gene matches: 2. CDR3 length: 14 amino acids. CDR3 nucleotide sequence: TGCAGCGTTGAATCTAGCGGGGGTTCCTACGAGCAGTACTTC. Translating it yields CSVESSGGSYEQYF.

The chain combines TRBV5-1 with TRBJ2-7, with D perhaps matching TRBD2 (6 bases). This CDR3 is built from 12 residues. V dropped 7 bases and J dropped 1 base, with 9 bases sitting between them. Germline V gives CDR1 SGHRS, CDR2 YFSETQ. The CDR3 spells CASSGESYEQYF. The CDR3 nucleotides are TGCGCCAGCTCGGGGGAATCCTACGAGCAGTACTTC.

The rearrangement uses TRBV7-2 and TRBJ2-3; D ambiguous. The CDR3 has 15 amino acids. Germline V gene data show CDR1 as SGHTA and CDR2 as FQGNSA. V dropped 2 bases and J dropped 10 bases, with 19 bases sitting between them. CDR3 nucleotides: TGTGCCAGCAGCTTATCCCCCAAGCACTCGGTGGCGCAGTATTTT. Encoded protein: CASSLSPKHSVAQYF.

In this sample, this clone turned up a few times. The chain links TRBV7-8 to TRBJ1-1; 7 nucleotides agree with TRBD1. The trim removed 5 bases at V and 4 bases at J, leaving 4 bases unmatched. The germline CDR1 and CDR2 sequences are SGHVS and FQNEAQ. This CDR3 has 13 amino acids. The CDR3 here is CASSARQGTEAFF. The CDR3 coding sequence is TGTGCCAGCAGCGCTCGACAGGGCACTGAAGCTTTCTTT.

The V call is TRBV2, the J call TRBJ1-5; D not resolved. Deletions cut 1 base from V and 7 bases from J, with 8 bases between. Germline V gene data show CDR1 as SNHLY and CDR2 as FYNNEI. The CDR3 is 13 amino acids. The chain's CDR3 is CASSEGGAQPQHF. The CDR3 DNA follows: TGTGCCAGCAGTGAAGGGGGAGCCCAGCCCCAGCATTTT.

The chain is built from TRBV5-3 and TRBJ1-1; 7 nucleotides agree with TRBD1. TRBV5-3 is placed among ORFs of uncertain function. Unmatched junction bases numbered 13, after V lost 1 base and J lost 1 base. The length of the CDR3 is 18 residues. This CDR3 is CARSLMWGRTGTNTEAFF. In DNA, the CDR3 is TGTGCCAGAAGCTTGATGTGGGGGAGGACAGGAACGAACACTGAAGCTTTCTTT.

This clone qualifies as medium-sized (0.01 to 0.1%). The sample has other DNA sequences that encode this CDR3 too. The chain is built from TRBV5-1 and TRBJ2-7, with 9 nucleotides matching TRBD1. In germline, CDR1 is SGHRS, CDR2 YFSETQ. This CDR3 has 14 residues. V was clipped by 4 bases and J by 0 bases; unmatched bases: 2. The CDR3 DNA is TGCGCCAGCAGCCCGACAGGGGGCTCCTACGAGCAGTACTTC. It specifies CASSPTGGSYEQYF. The full variable domain, rest sourced from reference TRBV5-1 and TRBJ2-7, is KAGVTQTPRYLIKTRGQQVTLSCSPISGHRSVSWYQQTPGQGLQFLFEYFSETQRNKGNFPGRFSGRQFSNSRSEMNVSTLELGDSALYLCASSPTGGSYEQYFGPGTRLTVT.

V usage is TRBV19 and J usage is TRBJ2-3, with TRBD2 identical over 9 bases. With 3 bases clipped from V and 4 bases from J, the junction kept 8 bases outside the gene matches. Germline V gene sequence: CDR1 LNHDA, CDR2 SQIVND (reference sequence). The CDR3 has 16 residues. The CDR3 nucleotides are TGTGCCAGTAGTATCCAAGCGGGGGGTGAAGCAGATACGCAGTATTTT. It yields the protein CASSIQAGGEADTQYF.

This clone was counted only a few times. The rearrangement links TRBV5-6 to TRBJ2-3; tentatively, D is TRBD2 (6 bases). This CDR3 is built from 14 residues. Germline CDR1 reads SGHDT; CDR2 reads YYEEEE. V was cut by 4 bases and J by 5 bases, with 14 bases left in between. The CDR3 region is CASSGGAAKDTQYF. The CDR3 DNA reads as TGTGCCAGCAGCGGCGGGGCCGCCAAAGATACGCAGTATTTT.

The chain couples TRBV18 to TRBJ2-1; D is perhaps TRBD1 (6 bases). CDR3 length equals 15 residues. Trimming shortened V by 0 bases and J by 4 bases, and 10 bases separated the two germline ends. CDR1 is KGHSH, CDR2 LQKENI, per germline. The CDR3, as DNA: TGTGCCAGCTCACCACCTGGGACATCATACAATGAGCAGTTCTTC. It encodes CASSPPGTSYNEQFF.

The V call is TRBV7-2, the J call TRBJ2-7; D remains ambiguous. The CDR3 has 12 residues. Between the trimmed V and J ends, which lost 5 bases and 6 bases, there was a span of 11 bases. CDR1 and CDR2 (germline): SGHTA, FQGNSA. The CDR3 loop reads CASSLPPLEQYF. The CDR3 bases are TGTGCCAGCAGCCTTCCCCCTCTCGAGCAGTACTTC.

This clone was counted between two and nine times. This sequence joins TRBV7-2 and TRBJ2-7; D might be TRBD2 (5 bases). Germline V CDR1 and CDR2: SGHTA, FQGNSA. The CDR3 loop spans 14 amino acids. The V end lost 5 bases, the J end lost 1 base, and 12 bases lay between the germline ends. The CDR3 bases are TGTGCCAGCAGCGCAAGAGGGTTATCCTACGAGCAGTACTTC. Translated, it gives CASSARGLSYEQYF.

The rearrangement uses TRBV11-3 and TRBJ2-1; tentative D call: TRBD1 (5 bases). The CDR3 length is 17 residues. Per germline, CDR1 SGHNT and CDR2 YENEEA. The germline V and J ends were trimmed by 0 bases and 0 bases, with 12 bases remaining between them. CDR3 amino acids: CASSLETQAGSYNEQFF. The CDR3 bases are TGTGCCAGCAGCTTAGAGACACAGGCCGGCTCCTACAATGAGCAGTTCTTC.

CDR3 bases: TGCGCCAGCAGCCCGGTCACCAGGGGGACGAATTCACCCCTCCACTTT. The encoded protein is CASSPVTRGTNSPLHF. J is TRBJ1-6 and V is TRBV5-1; 7 bases map to TRBD1. The J segment lost 7 bases and the V segment lost 4 bases, leaving 11 bases of the junction unmatched. This CDR3 is 16 amino acids long. Looked up from germline, CDR1 is SGHRS and CDR2 is YFSETQ.

This clone came up once. The chain combines TRBV19 with TRBJ1-2; possibly TRBD1 for D (5 bases). The CDR3 length is 14 residues. V was pared by 2 bases and J by 3 bases, with 10 bases between. Germline loops: CDR1 LNHDA, CDR2 SQIVND (reference sequence). Here the CDR3 reads CASSILGTYYGYTF. As DNA, the CDR3 is TGTGCCAGTAGTATACTTGGGACTTACTATGGCTACACCTTC.

This clone was counted a single time. The CDR3: CASSSETPSYEQYF. For the CDR3, the DNA is TGTGCCAGCAGTTCCGAGACTCCCTCCTACGAGCAGTACTTC. The V and J genes are TRBV6-5 and TRBJ2-7; no clear D gene. The V end was cut by 4 bases, the J end by 0 bases, with 10 bases between. The CDR3 covers 14 residues. Germline V CDR1 and CDR2: MNHEY, SVGAGI.